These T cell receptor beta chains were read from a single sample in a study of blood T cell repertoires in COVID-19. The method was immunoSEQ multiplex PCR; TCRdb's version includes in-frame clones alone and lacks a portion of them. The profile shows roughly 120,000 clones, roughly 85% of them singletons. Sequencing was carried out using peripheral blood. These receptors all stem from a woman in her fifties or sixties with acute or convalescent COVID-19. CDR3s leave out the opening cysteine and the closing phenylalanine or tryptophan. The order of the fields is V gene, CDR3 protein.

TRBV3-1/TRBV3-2,ASSQKGWKNTGELF
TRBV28,ASTSSRELVNEKLF
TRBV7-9,ASSSGQGDGNTIY
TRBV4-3,ASSQDRVAEYNEQF
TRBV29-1,SVRQSSYEQY
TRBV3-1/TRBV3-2,ASSAPTSGGPFEQY
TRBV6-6,ASRRDRANTEAF
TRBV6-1,ASSDGWGPDYGYT
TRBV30,AWSLLVNTEAF
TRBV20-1,SARQVETQY
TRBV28,ASMAAAGGNTEAF
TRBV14,ASSQRSSAQGSGELF
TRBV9,ASSVGGMGETQY
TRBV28,ASHTYAGGSYNEQF
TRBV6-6,ASLGDRGRGNTEAF
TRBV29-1,SVEGRERYGYT
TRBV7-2,ASSLASGGETEAF
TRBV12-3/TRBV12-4,ASSSGYTEAF
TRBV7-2,ASSNPSGGVYEQY
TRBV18,ASSPNRDTGELF
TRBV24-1,ATSAAGVSQPQH
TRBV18,ASSADRAYNEQF
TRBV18,ASSPTGFEGYT
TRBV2,ASSGLEGALGGELF
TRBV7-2,ASSFTSSGTGAYEQY
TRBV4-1,ASSQEGGGNEQY
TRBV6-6,ASSKSLNTEAF
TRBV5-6,ASSPTGEDYGYT
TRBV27,ASSPRTAYGYT
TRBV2,ASSVRYEQY
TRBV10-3,AISESGTEVSPLH
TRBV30,AWSVDGGAYNEQF
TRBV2,ASSDSAGNTIY
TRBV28,ASSPSAELNQPQH
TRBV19,ASSPLGTGGWEQF
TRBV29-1,SVDWGQGRYGYT
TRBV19,ASSIGLAGGEQF
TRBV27,ASWVRGGYEQY
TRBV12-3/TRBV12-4,ASSRLDTGEQY
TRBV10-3,AISERQPDTEAF
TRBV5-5,ASSLSGGNTEAF
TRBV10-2,ASSEPSLGGTDTQY
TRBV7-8,ASSLQGGPMEQF
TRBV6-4,ASSATSGSTGELF
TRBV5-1,ASSLVSQGGEKLF
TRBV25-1,ASSELASAAPYEQY
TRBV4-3,ASSQDQGVPQPQH
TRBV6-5,ATGESYGYT
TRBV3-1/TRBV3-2,ASSPLADTQY
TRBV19,ASSFSGGDTIY
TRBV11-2,ASSLEGLTVQETQY
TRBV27,ASRRDISDYNEQF
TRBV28,ASSSSNRVGSGYT
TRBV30,AWRGDSSTGELF
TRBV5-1,ASSLAGGQGSGNTIY